This passage covers 22 T cell receptor beta chains from one sample sequenced in a study of naive and memory T cell subsets. The beta constant-region primer was an equimolar mix of two oligonucleotides covering TRBC1 and TRBC2. Each CDR3 protein gets one entry after TCRdb re-called the UMI-ligation and nested PCR reads with MiXCR. The sample yields 89,000 or so distinct CDR3 sequences, about 12% seen once. Material for sequencing was central memory CD4+ T cells from blood. These receptors were collected from a human donor in good health.

There are a few counts of this clonotype. The CDR3 reads CASSPGQGRGNTIYF. The DNA for the CDR3 is TGCGCCAGCAGCCCTGGACAGGGGAGAGGAAACACCATATATTTT. The chain uses TRBV4-1 and TRBJ1-3; 9 bases align to TRBD1. J gave up 4 bases and V 4 bases, and 5 bases lay outside the gene matches. This CDR3 comprises 15 residues. Germline assignment: CDR1 MGHRA and CDR2 YSYEKL.

The chain uses TRBV5-1 and TRBJ1-6; D is undetermined. The CDR3 sequence is 13 residues long. Germline V lookup: CDR1 SGHRS, CDR2 YFSETQ. Trimming cost V 0 bases and J 9 bases, with 7 bases left between them. CDR3 DNA: TGCGCCAGCAGCTTGGGTCTCGGTTCACCCCTCCACTTT. Translation: CASSLGLGSPLHF.

The sample holds many counts of this clonotype. This chain uses TRBV20-1 with TRBJ2-3; D is ambiguous. Germline-derived CDR1 and CDR2 are DFQATT and SNEGSKA (reference sequence). V was trimmed by 5 bases and J by 2 bases, leaving 17 bases between them. The CDR3 covers 15 residues. The CDR3 sequence is CSASPAAATTDTQYF. DNA of the CDR3: TGCAGTGCTTCCCCCGCAGCCGCCACCACAGATACGCAGTATTTT.

This clonotype showed up many times. V and J are TRBV29-1 and TRBJ1-2, with D uncertain. Per the germline V gene, CDR1 is SQVTM and CDR2 is ANQGSEA. Trimming removed 7 bases from V and 4 bases from J, with 16 bases in between. The CDR3 covers 13 residues. CDR3 in DNA: TGCAGCGCAGACACAGAGCCTACCTATGGCTACACCTTC. Translating gives CSADTEPTYGYTF.

J is TRBJ2-7 and V is TRBV5-1, with TRBD1 matching 8 bases. The V segment lost 1 base and the J segment 5 bases; nucleotides outside the gene matches: 5. This CDR3 spans 14 amino acids. Germline CDR1 and CDR2: SGHRS and YFSETQ. The CDR3 spells CASSLSRGLDEQYF. CDR3 nucleotide sequence: TGCGCCAGCAGCTTGTCCAGGGGGCTTGACGAGCAGTACTTC.

The V gene is TRBV29-1, the J gene TRBJ2-5; 9 bases are a match to TRBD1. The CDR3 covers 14 residues. V gave up 4 bases and J gave up 9 bases; unmatched junction bases: 12. Germline lookup yields CDR1 SQVTM and CDR2 ANQGSEA. DNA of the CDR3: TGCAGCGTTGTGCGGGACAGGGCGGTGGGACCCCAGTACTTC. It yields the protein CSVVRDRAVGPQYF.

In its sample, this clonotype was seen many times. The V and J genes are TRBV7-2 and TRBJ2-5; tentative D call: TRBD2 (5 bases). CDR1 and CDR2 from the germline V gene are SGHTA and FQGNSA. The CDR3 is 15 amino acids. V lost 4 bases and J lost 2, with 14 bases in between. CDR3 sequence reads: CASSSWVASQETQYF. The CDR3, as DNA: TGTGCCAGCAGCTCCTGGGTAGCGAGTCAAGAGACCCAGTACTTC.

This clonotype appeared many times. The chain employs TRBV19 and TRBJ2-1, with 8 bases that match TRBD2. The germline V gene encodes CDR1 LNHDA and CDR2 SQIVND (reference sequence). CDR3 size: 17 residues. The V gene end was trimmed by 3 bases and the J gene end by 4 bases; junction bases not matched to a gene: 11. CDR3 in amino acids: CASSIFGPGGVYNEQFF. DNA for the CDR3: TGTGCCAGTAGTATTTTCGGGCCGGGAGGGGTTTACAATGAGCAGTTCTTC.

The chain joins TRBV4-1 to TRBJ1-5, with a tentative D call TRBD1 (5 bases). Trimming took 0 bases from V and 6 from J, leaving 9 bases between them. In germline, CDR1 is MGHRA, CDR2 YSYEKL. This CDR3 is built from 14 residues. DNA of the CDR3: TGCGCCAGCAGCCAAGAGGGGGGACTTCAGCCCCAGCATTTT. Its translation is CASSQEGGLQPQHF.

This chain links TRBV28 with TRBJ2-2; tentatively, D is TRBD1 or TRBD2 (9 bases each). The V gene's germline CDR1 is MDHEN and CDR2 SYDVKM. Trimming removed 2 bases from V and 6 bases from J, with 25 bases in between. The CDR3 sequence is 19 residues long. The CDR3, as DNA: TGTGCCAGCAGTTTAGAAGGGACAGGGCGTCTAGCGGGACCCGGGGAGCTGTTTTTT. It is translated as CASSLEGTGRLAGPGELFF.

This clonotype was found many times. The chain uses TRBV30 and TRBJ2-2; 7 bases are a match to TRBD2. This CDR3 contains 13 residues. Per germline, CDR1 GTSNPN and CDR2 SVGIG (reference sequence). The V gene end was trimmed by 5 bases and the J gene end by 10 bases; junction bases not matched to a gene: 10. CDR3 sequence (DNA): TGTGCCTGGGGGGACTACGCAATCTTGGAGCTGTTTTTT. Its protein is CAWGDYAILELFF.

The chain joins TRBV7-2 to TRBJ2-3; 7 nucleotides line up with TRBD1. Germline CDR1 reads SGHTA; CDR2 reads FQGNSA. The CDR3 is made up of 14 amino acids. Trimming cost V 6 bases and J 0 bases; bases outside gene matches: 3. The CDR3 protein is CASRGTASTDTQYF. DNA for the CDR3: TGTGCCAGCAGAGGGACAGCGAGCACAGATACGCAGTATTTT.

The rearrangement links TRBV24-1 to TRBJ1-5, with 12 bases fitting TRBD1. Germline V gene data show CDR1 as KGHDR and CDR2 as SFDVKD. This CDR3 region has 18 residues. Trimming took 4 bases from V and 1 from J; bases not matched to a gene: 7. The DNA for the CDR3 is TGTGCCACCAGTGACTTGGGACAGGGGGCAAGGAGCAATCAGCCCCAGCATTTT. Encoded protein: CATSDLGQGARSNQPQHF.

J is TRBJ2-7 and V is TRBV16, with no clear D. The CDR3 has 12 amino acids. Trimming cost V 2 bases and J 6 bases, with 8 bases left between them. In germline, CDR1 is KGHSY, CDR2 FQNENV. CDR3 sequence reads: CASSQRPPEQYF. Written as DNA, the CDR3 is TGTGCCAGCAGCCAACGACCGCCCGAGCAGTACTTC.

The V and J genes are TRBV16 and TRBJ1-2, with D uncertain. The germline V gene has CDR1 KGHSY and CDR2 FQNENV. Between the trimmed V and J ends, which lost 4 bases and 4 bases, there was a span of 10 bases. The CDR3 sequence is 13 residues long. The CDR3 spells CASSLLQVYGYTF. The CDR3 region has the DNA TGTGCCAGCAGCCTCCTTCAGGTCTATGGCTACACCTTC.

This clonotype occurred a few times. V usage is TRBV7-7 and J usage is TRBJ2-1; D gene ambiguous. CDR3 length: 15 residues. The V end was cut by 1 base, the J end by 0 bases, with 7 bases between. Looked up from germline, CDR1 is SSHAT and CDR2 is FNYEAQ (reference sequence). The CDR3 DNA sequence: TGTGCCAGCAGCTTAGGAATCAGCTCCTACAATGAGCAGTTCTTC. This codes for CASSLGISSYNEQFF.

This clonotype was seen ten or more times. V is TRBV7-2 and J is TRBJ1-4, with TRBD1 as a possible D gene (5 bases). V was pared by 4 bases and J by 5 bases, with 11 bases between. CDR1 is SGHTA, CDR2 FQGNSA, per germline. This CDR3 spans 14 amino acids. The CDR3 is CASSSGRTNEKLFF. CDR3 nucleotide sequence: TGTGCCAGCAGCTCGGGACGGACAAATGAAAAACTGTTTTTT.

The V call is TRBV4-2, the J call TRBJ2-5, with 7 bases fitting TRBD2. Trimming at V came to 5 bases and at J to 2 bases, leaving 11 bases not matched to a gene. CDR3 length: 16 amino acids. Germline CDR1 LGHNA, CDR2 YNFKEQ. CDR3 nucleotide sequence: TGTGCCAGCAGCTTAAGTGTAGCTAGCGGACAAGAGACCCAGTACTTC. Its protein is CASSLSVASGQETQYF.

A few counts support this clonotype. The chain combines TRBV20-1 with TRBJ2-7; TRBD2 matches 8 bases. V lost 6 bases and J lost 1; bases outside the gene matches: 14. The CDR3 is 16 residues long. Germline V gene data show CDR1 as DFQATT and CDR2 as SNEGSKA (reference sequence). Here the CDR3 reads CSAAYPLAGGSYEQYF. CDR3 coding DNA: TGCAGTGCCGCATACCCACTCGCGGGAGGATCCTACGAGCAGTACTTC.

This clonotype has a count of ten or more. V is TRBV29-1 and J is TRBJ2-7; no clear D gene. This CDR3 has 11 residues. Germline CDR1 is SQVTM and CDR2 is ANQGSEA. V gave up 6 bases and J gave up 1 base, with 7 bases separating them. Here the CDR3 DNA reads TGCAGCGTAGGGCTATCCTACGAGCAGTACTTC. Amino acid sequence: CSVGLSYEQYF.

The chain has TRBV28 and TRBJ2-7; tentatively, D is TRBD1 or TRBD2 (5 bases each). The CDR3 has 14 residues. The germline gives CDR1 MDHEN, CDR2 SYDVKM. Deletions cut 4 bases from V and 2 bases from J, with 12 bases between. The CDR3 loop reads CASSSPGRTYEQYF. The CDR3 coding sequence is TGTGCCAGCAGTTCCCCGGGACGGACCTACGAGCAGTACTTC.

This clonotype was observed a handful of times. The V gene is TRBV28, the J gene TRBJ1-4; no clear D. This CDR3 has 16 amino acids. The germline CDR1 and CDR2 sequences are MDHEN and SYDVKM. V gave up 2 bases and J gave up 0 bases, with 10 bases separating them. The CDR3 DNA sequence: TGTGCCAGCAGTTTAAAGGAGATTGCAACTAATGAAAAACTGTTTTTT. Translated: CASSLKEIATNEKLFF.